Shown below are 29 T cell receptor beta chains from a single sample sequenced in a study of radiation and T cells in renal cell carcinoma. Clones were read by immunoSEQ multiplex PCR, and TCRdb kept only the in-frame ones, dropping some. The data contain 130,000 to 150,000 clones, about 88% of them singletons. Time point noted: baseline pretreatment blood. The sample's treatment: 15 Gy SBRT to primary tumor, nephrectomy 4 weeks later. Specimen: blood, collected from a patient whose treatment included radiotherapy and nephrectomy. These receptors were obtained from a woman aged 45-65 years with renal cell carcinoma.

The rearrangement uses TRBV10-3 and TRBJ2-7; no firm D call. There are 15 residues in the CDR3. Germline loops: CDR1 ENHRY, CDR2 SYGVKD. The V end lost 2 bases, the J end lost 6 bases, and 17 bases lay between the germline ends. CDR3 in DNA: TGTGCCATCAGTGAGCCAGTTTACGGTCAGGTCGAGCAGTACTTC. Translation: CAISEPVYGQVEQYF.

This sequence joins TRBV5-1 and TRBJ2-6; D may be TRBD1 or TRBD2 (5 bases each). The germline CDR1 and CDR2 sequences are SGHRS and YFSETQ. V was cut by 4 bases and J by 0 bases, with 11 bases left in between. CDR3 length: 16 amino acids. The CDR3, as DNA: TGCGCCAGCAGCCCGGGACGGAGCTCTGGGGCCAACGTCCTGACTTTC. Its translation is CASSPGRSSGANVLTF.

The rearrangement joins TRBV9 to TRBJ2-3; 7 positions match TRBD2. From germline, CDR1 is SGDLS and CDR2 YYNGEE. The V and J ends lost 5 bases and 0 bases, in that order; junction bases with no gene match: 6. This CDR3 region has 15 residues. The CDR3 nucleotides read TGTGCCAGCAGTGTGGGAGGGTTTAGCACAGATACGCAGTATTTT. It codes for CASSVGGFSTDTQYF.

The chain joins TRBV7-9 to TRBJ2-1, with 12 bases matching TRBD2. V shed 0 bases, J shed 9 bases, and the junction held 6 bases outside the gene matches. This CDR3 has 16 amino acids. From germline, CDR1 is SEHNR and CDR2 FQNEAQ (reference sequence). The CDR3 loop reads CASSLALAGGKVEQFF. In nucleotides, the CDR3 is TGTGCCAGCAGCTTAGCACTAGCGGGGGGAAAGGTTGAGCAGTTCTTC.

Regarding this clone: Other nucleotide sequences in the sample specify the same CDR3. The CDR3 DNA reads TGTGCCAGCAGCTTGGCAGGGACTCAAGAGACCCAGTACTTC. Translating gives CASSLAGTQETQYF. J is TRBJ2-5 and V is TRBV5-4, with a tentative D call TRBD2 (6 bases). The germline gives CDR1 SGHNT, CDR2 YYREEE (reference sequence). The V end lost 0 bases, the J end lost 2 bases, and 8 bases lay between the germline ends. The CDR3 is made up of 14 amino acids.

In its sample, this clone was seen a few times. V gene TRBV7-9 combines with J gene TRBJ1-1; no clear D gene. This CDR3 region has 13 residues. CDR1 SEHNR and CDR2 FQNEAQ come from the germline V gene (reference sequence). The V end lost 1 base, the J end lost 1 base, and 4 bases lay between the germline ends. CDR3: CASSLGENTEAFF. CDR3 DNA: TGTGCCAGCAGCTTAGGGGAGAACACTGAAGCTTTCTTT. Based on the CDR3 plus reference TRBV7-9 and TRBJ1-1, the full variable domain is DTGVSQNPRHKITKRGQNVTFRCDPISEHNRLYWYRQTLGQGPEFLTYFQNEAQLEKSRLLSDRFSAERPKGSFSTLEIQRTEQGDSAMYLCASSLGENTEAFFGQGTRLTVV.

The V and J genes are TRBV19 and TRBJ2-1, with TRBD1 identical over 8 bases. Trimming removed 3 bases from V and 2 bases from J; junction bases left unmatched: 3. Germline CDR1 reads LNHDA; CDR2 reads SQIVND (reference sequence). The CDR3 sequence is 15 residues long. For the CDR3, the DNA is TGTGCCAGTAGTATGGACAGGGAAGCCTACAATGAGCAGTTCTTC. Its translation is CASSMDREAYNEQFF.

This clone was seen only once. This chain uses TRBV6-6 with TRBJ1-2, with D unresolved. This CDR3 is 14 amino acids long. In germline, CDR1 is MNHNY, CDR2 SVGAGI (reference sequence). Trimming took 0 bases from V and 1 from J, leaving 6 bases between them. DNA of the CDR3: TGTGCCAGCAGTTACTCCGAGGTTAACTATGGCTACACCTTC. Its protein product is CASSYSEVNYGYTF.

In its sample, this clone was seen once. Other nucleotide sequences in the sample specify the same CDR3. The CDR3 loop is CASSTDSYEQYF. CDR3 bases: TGTGCCAGTAGTACCGACTCCTACGAGCAGTACTTC. V is TRBV19 and J is TRBJ2-7; D not certain. V lost 4 bases and J lost 0, with 4 bases in between. Germline CDR1 LNHDA, CDR2 SQIVND (reference sequence). The CDR3 has 12 amino acids.

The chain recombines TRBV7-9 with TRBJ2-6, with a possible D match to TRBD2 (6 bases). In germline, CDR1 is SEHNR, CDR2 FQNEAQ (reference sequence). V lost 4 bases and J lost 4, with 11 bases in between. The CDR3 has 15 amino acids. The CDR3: CASSWGGGGANVLTF. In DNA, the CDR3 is TGTGCCAGCAGCTGGGGAGGTGGAGGGGCCAACGTCCTGACTTTC.

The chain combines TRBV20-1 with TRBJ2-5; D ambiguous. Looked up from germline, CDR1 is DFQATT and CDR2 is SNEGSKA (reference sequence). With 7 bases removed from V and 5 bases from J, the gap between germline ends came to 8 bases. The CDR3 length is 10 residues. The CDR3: CSVVKETQYF. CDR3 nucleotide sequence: TGCAGTGTGGTCAAGGAGACCCAGTACTTC.

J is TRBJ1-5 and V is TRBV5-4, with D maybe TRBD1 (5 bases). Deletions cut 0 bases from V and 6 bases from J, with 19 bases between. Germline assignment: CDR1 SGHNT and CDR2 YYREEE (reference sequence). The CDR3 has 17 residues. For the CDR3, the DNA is TGTGCCAGCAGCTTGGGGCCCGGGGGGGGACGCGGTCAGCCCCAGCATTTT. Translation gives CASSLGPGGGRGQPQHF.

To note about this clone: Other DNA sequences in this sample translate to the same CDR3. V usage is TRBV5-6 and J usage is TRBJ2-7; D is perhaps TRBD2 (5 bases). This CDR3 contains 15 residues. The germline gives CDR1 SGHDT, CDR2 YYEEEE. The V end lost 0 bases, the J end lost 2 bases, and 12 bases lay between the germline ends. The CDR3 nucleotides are TGTGCCAGCAGCTTGGGGGGTCGGGGAACCTACGAGCAGTACTTC. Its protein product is CASSLGGRGTYEQYF.

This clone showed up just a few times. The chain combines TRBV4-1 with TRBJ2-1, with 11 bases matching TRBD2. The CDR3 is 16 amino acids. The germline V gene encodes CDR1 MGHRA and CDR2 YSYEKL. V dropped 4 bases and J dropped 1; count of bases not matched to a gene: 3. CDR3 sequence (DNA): TGCGCCAGCAGCCCGCGACTAGCGGGGTCCTACAATGAGCAGTTCTTC. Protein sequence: CASSPRLAGSYNEQFF.

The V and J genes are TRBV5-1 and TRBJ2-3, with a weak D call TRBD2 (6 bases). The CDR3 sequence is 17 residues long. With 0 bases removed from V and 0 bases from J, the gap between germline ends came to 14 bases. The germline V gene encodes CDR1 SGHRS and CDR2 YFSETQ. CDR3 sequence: CASSLAGLALSTDTQYF. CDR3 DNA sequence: TGCGCCAGCAGCTTGGCCGGGCTAGCGCTTAGCACAGATACGCAGTATTTT.

Written as DNA, the CDR3 is TGTGCCAGCAGTCAGGACGGCACCTACGAGCAGTACTTC. It encodes CASSQDGTYEQYF. The chain recombines TRBV6-5 with TRBJ2-7; D call uncertain. The length of the CDR3 is 13 residues. CDR1 is MNHEY and CDR2 is SVGAGI in the germline V gene. V was clipped by 5 bases and J by 2 bases, with 10 bases between them.

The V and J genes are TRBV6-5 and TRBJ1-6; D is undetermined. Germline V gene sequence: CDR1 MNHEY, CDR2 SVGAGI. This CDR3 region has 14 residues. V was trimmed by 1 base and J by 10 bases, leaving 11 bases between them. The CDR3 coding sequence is TGTGCCAGCAGTTACTACGGGCCCCGGTCACCCCTCCACTTT. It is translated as CASSYYGPRSPLHF.

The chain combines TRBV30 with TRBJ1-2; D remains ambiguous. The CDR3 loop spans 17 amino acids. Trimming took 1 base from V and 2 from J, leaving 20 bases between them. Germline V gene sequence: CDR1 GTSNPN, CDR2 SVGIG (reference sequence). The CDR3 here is CAWSEMGTSPWNYGYTF. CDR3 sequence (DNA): TGTGCCTGGAGTGAGATGGGTACCAGCCCATGGAACTATGGCTACACCTTC.

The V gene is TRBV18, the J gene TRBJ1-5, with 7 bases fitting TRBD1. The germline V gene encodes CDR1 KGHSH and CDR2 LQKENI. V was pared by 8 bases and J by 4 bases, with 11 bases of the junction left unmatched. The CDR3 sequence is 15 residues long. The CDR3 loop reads CASRSSGGGNQPQHF. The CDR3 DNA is TGTGCCAGCCGAAGTTCAGGGGGGGGGAATCAGCCCCAGCATTTT.

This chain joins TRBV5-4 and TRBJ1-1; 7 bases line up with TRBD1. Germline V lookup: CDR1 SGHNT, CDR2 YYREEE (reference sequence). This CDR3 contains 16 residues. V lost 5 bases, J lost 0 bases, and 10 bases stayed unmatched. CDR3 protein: CASSYGGGGLNTEAFF. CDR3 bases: TGTGCCAGCAGTTATGGGGGAGGGGGCCTGAACACTGAAGCTTTCTTT.

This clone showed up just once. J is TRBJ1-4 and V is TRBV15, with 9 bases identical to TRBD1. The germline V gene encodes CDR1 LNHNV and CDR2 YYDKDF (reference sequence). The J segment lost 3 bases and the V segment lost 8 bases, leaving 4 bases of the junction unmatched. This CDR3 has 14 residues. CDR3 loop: CATSRTGANEKLFF. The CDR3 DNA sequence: TGTGCCACCTCCAGGACAGGGGCTAATGAAAAACTGTTTTTT.

The CDR3: CASSRGQQDTQYF. CDR3 nucleotides: TGTGCCAGCAGCCGCGGACAGCAAGATACGCAGTATTTT. The V call is TRBV7-9, the J call TRBJ2-3, with a tentative D call TRBD1 (6 bases). CDR1 is SEHNR and CDR2 is FQNEAQ in the germline V gene (reference sequence). Trimming shortened V by 5 bases and J by 5 bases, and 11 bases separated the two germline ends. The CDR3 loop spans 13 amino acids.

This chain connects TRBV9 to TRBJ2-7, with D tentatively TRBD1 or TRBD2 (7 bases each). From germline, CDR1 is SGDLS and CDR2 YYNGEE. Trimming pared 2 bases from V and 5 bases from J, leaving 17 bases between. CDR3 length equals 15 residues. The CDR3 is CASSVGGGAVDEQYF. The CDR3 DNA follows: TGTGCCAGCAGCGTGGGAGGGGGCGCTGTGGACGAGCAGTACTTC.

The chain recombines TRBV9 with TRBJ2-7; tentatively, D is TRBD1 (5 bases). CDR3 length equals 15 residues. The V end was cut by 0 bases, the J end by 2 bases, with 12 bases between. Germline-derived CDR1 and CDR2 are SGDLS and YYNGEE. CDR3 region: CASSVATGATYEQYF. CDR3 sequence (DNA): TGTGCCAGCAGCGTAGCAACAGGTGCGACCTACGAGCAGTACTTC.

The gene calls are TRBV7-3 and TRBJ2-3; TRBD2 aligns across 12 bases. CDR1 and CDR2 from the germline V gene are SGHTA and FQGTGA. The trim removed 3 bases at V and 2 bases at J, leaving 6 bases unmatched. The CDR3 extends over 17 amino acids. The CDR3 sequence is CASSLPGLAGLTDTQYF. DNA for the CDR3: TGTGCCAGCAGCTTGCCCGGACTAGCGGGACTCACAGATACGCAGTATTTT.

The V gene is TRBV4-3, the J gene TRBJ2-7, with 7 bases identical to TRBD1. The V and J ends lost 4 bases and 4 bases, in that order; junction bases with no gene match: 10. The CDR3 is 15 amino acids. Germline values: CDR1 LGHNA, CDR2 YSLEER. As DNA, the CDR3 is TGCGCCAGCAGCCTCGACCGGGACAGCCCTTACGAGCAGTACTTC. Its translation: CASSLDRDSPYEQYF.

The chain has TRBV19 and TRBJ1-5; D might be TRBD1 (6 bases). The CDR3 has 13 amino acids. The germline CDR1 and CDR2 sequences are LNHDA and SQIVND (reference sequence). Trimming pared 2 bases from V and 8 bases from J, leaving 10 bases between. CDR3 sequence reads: CASSIRGPEPQHF. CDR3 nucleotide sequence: TGTGCCAGTAGTATACGGGGGCCGGAGCCCCAGCATTTT.

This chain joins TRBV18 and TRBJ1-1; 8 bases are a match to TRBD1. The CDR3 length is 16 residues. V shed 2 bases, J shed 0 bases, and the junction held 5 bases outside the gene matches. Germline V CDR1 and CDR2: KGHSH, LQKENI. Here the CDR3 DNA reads TGTGCCAGCTCACCAAGGACAGGGAACGTGAACACTGAAGCTTTCTTT. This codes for CASSPRTGNVNTEAFF.

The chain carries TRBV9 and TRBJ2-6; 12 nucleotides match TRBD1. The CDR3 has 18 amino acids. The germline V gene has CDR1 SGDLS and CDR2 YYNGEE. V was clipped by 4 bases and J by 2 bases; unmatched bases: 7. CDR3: CASSSPRDRGPGANVLTF. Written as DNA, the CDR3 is TGTGCCAGCAGCTCCCCCCGGGACAGGGGGCCTGGGGCCAACGTCCTGACTTTC.